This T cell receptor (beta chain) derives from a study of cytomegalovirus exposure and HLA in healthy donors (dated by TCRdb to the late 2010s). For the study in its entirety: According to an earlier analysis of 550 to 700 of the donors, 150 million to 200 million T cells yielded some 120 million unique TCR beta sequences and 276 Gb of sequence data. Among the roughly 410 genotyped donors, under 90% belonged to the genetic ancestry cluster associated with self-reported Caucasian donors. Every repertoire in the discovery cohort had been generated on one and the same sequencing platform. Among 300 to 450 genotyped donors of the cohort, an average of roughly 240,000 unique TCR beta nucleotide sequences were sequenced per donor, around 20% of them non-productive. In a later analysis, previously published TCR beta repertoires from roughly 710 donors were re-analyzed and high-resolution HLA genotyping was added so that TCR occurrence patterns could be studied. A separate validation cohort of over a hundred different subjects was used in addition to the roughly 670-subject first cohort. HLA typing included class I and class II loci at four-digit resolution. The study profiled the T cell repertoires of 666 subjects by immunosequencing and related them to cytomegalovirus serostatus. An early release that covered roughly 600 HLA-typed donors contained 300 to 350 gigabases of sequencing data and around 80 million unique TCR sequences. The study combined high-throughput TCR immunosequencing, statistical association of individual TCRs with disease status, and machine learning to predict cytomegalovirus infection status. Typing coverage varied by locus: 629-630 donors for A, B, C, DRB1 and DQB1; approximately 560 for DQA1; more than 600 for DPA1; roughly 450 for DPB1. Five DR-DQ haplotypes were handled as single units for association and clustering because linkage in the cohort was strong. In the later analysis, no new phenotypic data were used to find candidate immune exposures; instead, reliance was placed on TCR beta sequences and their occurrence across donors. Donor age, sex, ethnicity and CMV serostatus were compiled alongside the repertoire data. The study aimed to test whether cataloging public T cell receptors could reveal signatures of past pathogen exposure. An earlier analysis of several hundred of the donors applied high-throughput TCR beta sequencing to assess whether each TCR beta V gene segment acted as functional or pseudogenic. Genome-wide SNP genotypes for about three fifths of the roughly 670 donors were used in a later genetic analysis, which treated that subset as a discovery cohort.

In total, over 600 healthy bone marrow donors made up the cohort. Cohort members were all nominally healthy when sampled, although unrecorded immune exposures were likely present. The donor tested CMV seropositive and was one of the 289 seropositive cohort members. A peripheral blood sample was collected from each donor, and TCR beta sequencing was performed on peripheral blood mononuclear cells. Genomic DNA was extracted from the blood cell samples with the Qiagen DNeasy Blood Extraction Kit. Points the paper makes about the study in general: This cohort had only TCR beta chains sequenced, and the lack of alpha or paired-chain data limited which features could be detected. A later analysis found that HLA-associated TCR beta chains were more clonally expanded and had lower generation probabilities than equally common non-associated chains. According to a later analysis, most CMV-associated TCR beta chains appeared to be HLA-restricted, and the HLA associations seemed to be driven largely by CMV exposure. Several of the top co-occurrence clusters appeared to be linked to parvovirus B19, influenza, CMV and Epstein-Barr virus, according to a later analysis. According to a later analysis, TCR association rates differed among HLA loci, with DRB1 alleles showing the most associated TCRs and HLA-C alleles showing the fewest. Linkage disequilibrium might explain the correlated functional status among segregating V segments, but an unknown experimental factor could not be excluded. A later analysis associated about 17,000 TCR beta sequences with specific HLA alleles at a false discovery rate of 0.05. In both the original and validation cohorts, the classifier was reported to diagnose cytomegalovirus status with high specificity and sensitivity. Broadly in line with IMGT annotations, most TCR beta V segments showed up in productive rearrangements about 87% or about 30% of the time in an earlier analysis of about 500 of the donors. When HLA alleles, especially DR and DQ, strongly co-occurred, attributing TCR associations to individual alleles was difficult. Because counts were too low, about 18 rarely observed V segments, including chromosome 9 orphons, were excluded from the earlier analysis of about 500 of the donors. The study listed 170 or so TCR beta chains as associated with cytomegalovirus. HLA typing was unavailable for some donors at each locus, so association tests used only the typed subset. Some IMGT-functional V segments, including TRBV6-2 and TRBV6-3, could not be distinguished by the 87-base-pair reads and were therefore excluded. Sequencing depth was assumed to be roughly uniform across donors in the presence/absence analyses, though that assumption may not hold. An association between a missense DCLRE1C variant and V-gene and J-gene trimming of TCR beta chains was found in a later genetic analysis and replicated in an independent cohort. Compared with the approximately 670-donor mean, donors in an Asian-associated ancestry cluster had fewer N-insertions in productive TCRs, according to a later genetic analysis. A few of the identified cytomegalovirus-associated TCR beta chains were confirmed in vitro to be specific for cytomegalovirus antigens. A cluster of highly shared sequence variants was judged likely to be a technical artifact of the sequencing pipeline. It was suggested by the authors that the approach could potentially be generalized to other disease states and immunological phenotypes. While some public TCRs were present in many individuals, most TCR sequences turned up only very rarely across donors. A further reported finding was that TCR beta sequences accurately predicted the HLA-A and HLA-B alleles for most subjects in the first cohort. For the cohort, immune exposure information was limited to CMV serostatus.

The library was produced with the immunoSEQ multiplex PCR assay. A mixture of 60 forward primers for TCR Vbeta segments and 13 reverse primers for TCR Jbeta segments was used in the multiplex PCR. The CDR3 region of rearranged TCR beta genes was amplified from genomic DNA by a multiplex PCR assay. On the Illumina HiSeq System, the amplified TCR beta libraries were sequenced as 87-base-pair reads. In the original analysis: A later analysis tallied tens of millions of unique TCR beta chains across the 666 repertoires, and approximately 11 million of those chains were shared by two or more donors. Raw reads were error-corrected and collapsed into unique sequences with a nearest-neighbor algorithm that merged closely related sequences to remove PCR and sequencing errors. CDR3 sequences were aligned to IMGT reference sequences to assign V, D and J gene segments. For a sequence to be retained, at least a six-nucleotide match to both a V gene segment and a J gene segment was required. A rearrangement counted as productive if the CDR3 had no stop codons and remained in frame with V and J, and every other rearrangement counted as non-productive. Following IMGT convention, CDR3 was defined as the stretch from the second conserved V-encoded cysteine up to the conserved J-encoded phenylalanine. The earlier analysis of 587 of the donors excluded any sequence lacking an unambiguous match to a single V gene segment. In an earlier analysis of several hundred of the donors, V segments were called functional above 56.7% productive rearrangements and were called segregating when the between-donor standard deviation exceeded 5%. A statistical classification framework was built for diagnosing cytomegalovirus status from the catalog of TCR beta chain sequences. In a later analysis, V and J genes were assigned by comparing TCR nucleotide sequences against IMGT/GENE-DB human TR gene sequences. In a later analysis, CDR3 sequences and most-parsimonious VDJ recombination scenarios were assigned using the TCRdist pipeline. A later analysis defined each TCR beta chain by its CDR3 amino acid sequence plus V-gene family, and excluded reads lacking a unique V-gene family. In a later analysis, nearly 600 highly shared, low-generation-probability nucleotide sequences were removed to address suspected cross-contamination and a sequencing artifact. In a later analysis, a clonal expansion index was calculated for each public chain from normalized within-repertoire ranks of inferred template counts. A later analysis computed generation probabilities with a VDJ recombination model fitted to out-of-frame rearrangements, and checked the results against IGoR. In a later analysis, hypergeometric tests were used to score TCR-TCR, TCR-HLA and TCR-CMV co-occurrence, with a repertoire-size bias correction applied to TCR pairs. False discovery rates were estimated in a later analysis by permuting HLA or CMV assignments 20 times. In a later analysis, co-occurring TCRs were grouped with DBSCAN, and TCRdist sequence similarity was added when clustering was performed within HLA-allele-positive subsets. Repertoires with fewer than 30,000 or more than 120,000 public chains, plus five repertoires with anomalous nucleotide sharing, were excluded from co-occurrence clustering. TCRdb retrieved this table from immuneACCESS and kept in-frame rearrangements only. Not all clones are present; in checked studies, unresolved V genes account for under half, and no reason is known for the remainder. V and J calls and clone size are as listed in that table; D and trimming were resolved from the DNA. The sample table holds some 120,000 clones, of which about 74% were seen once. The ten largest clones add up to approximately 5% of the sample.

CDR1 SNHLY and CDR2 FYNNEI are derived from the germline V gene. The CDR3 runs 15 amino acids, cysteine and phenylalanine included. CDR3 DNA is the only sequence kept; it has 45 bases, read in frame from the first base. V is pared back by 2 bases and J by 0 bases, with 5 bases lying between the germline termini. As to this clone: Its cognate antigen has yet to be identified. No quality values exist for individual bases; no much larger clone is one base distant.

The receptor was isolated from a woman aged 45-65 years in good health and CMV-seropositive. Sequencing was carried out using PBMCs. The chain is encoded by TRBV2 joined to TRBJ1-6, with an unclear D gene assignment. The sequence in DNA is TGTGCCAGCAGTGAATGGAGCTCCTATAATTCACCCCTCCACTTT. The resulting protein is CASSEWSSYNSPLHF.